Listed here is a single T cell receptor beta chain. Whereas donors were nominally healthy upon sampling, unrecorded immune exposures were probable. The primer mix had 60 Vbeta and 13 Jbeta primers. Method: immunoSEQ multiplex PCR; TCRdb's copy keeps in-frame clones and lacks some. The sample records more than 150,000 clones, around 83% being singletons. The record originates from a study of cytomegalovirus exposure and HLA in healthy donors. The CDR3 has 18 amino acids. The receptor's source is a man in his fifties in good health and CMV-seronegative. The chain joins TRBV21-1 to TRBJ2-5; TRBD2 reflects the table's D call only, with no check against the DNA. TRBV21-1 represents a pseudogene. The sequenced material came from PBMCs. Here the CDR3 reads CASSKERGGHRDPETQYF. The CDR3, as DNA: TGTGCCAGCAGCAAGGAGCGGGGGGGCCACAGAGACCCAGAAACCCAGTACTTC.